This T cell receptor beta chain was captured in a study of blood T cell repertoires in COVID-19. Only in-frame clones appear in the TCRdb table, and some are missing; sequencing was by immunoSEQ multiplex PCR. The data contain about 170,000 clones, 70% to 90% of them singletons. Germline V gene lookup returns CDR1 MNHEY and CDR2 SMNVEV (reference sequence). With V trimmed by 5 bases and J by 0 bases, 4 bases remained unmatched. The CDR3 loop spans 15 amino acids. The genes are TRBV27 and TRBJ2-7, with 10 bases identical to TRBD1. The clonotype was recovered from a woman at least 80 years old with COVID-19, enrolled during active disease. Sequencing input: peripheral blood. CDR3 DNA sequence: TGTGCCAGCAGTCAAGACAGGGGGCTCTCCTACGAGCAGTACTTC. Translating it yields CASSQDRGLSYEQYF.